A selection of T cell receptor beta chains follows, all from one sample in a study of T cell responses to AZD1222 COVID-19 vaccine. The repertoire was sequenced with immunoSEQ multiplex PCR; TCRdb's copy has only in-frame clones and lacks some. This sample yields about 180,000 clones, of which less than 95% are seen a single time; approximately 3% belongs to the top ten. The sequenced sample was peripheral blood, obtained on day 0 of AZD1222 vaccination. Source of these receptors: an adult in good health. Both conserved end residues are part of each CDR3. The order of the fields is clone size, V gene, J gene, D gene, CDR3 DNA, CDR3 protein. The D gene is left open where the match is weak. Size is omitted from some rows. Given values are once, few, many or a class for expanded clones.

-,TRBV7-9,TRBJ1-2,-,TGTGCCAGCAGCACCGGGGGAACAGTCTATGGCTACACCTTC,CASSTGGTVYGYTF
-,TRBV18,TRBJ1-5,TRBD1,TGTGCCAGCTCACCGGGGACAGGGGGCAACAATCAGCCCCAGCATTTT,CASSPGTGGNNQPQHF
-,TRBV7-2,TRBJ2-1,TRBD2,TGTGCCAGCAGCCCCCGGACTAGCGGGGGGGCGGGGGCATGGAATGAGCAGTTCTTC,CASSPRTSGGAGAWNEQFF
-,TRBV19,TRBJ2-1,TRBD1,TGTGCCAGTACCATCGGGGACAGCTCCTACAATGAGCAGTTCTTC,CASTIGDSSYNEQFF
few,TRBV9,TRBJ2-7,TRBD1,TGTGCCAGCAGCGGCGGGACAGGGCCCGAGCAGTACTTC,CASSGGTGPEQYF
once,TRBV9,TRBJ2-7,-,TGTGCCAGCAGCGCTGGAGCCGGGACGGTTTACGAGCAGTACTTC,CASSAGAGTVYEQYF
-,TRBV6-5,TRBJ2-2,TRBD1,TGTGCCAGCAGTTCTGGGACAGGGGGTATCACCGGGGAGCTGTTTTTT,CASSSGTGGITGELFF
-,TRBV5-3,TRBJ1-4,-,TGTGCCATTACCGGGCCCCGGCTGTTTTTT,CAITGPRLFF
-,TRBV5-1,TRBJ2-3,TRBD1,TGCGCCAGCAGCTTGGGGACAGGGGTCACAGATACGCAGTATTTT,CASSLGTGVTDTQYF
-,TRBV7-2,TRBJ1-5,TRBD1,TGTGCCAGCAGCGAGCTGACAGGGGGCGTTCAGCCCCAGCATTTT,CASSELTGGVQPQHF
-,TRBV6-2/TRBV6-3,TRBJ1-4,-,TGTGCCAGCAGTTACAGGGGGGACGAAAAACTGTTTTTT,CASSYRGDEKLFF
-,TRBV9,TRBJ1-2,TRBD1,TGTGCCAGCAGCGCACGGACAGGTCGCTATGGCTACACCTTC,CASSARTGRYGYTF
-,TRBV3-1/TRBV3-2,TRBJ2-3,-,TGTGCCAGCAGCCAAAAGCCTAATACGCAGTATTTT,CASSQKPNTQYF
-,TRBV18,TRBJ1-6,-,TGTGCCAGCTCACCGAAACAGGGCTACTATAATTCACCCCTCCACTTT,CASSPKQGYYNSPLHF
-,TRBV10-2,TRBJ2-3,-,TGCGCCAGCAGTGAGTCAATAGAGGCTGCAGATACGCAGTATTTT,CASSESIEAADTQYF
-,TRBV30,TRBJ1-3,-,TGTGCCTGGAGTACCCAGGGCCGCTCTGGAAACACCATATATTTT,CAWSTQGRSGNTIYF
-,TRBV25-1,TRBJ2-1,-,TGTGCCAGCAGTGAATATCAGGCAGGGAGAAATGAGCAGTTCTTC,CASSEYQAGRNEQFF
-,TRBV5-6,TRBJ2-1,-,TGTGCCAGCAGCTTGTCGGGCTTCCACAATGAGCAGTTCTTC,CASSLSGFHNEQFF
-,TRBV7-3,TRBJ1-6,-,TGTGCCAGCAGCGCGACAGCCGGTTCATGGCCCCTCCACTTT,CASSATAGSWPLHF
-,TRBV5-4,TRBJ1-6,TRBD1,TGTGCCAGCAGCAAGACAGGGGGCAATAATTCACCCCTCCACTTT,CASSKTGGNNSPLHF
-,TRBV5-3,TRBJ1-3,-,TGTGCCAGAAGCCCAAAAATGCCTGGAAACACCATATATTTT,CARSPKMPGNTIYF